These 28 T cell receptor beta chains were all obtained from the same sample, sequenced in a study of neoadjuvant anti-PD-1 for oral cavity cancer (dated by TCRdb to the early 2020s). The sample's time point label, decoded: before neoadjuvant nivolumab. The library was made by the immunoSEQ multiplex PCR assay. TCRdb carries this immuneACCESS record with in-frame sequences only. Its versions omit some clonotypes, under half of them owing to an unresolved V gene in the studies checked, with the rest unexplained. The sample has some 71,000 clones on record, over 70% of them singletons. The ten largest make up 3% to 3.5% of the sample. Specimen: PBMCs, collected before nivolumab (anti-PD-1) treatment. The receptors originated from a person aged 35-79 years with oral cavity squamous cell carcinoma.

The sample holds a few counts of this clone. The V call is TRBV10-3, the J call TRBJ1-6; a weak D match, TRBD1 (5 bases). This CDR3 region has 15 residues. CDR1 ENHRY and CDR2 SYGVKD come from the germline V gene. The V and J ends lost 2 bases and 1 base respectively, with 6 bases between them. The CDR3 region has the DNA TGTGCCATCAGTGAGGAGGGGTCCTATAATTCACCCCTCCACTTT. Translating gives CAISEEGSYNSPLHF.

The chain joins TRBV2 to TRBJ1-3; no firm D call. Germline V lookup: CDR1 SNHLY, CDR2 FYNNEI. This CDR3 is 15 amino acids long. Trimming shortened V by 4 bases and J by 2 bases, and 12 bases separated the two germline ends. In nucleotides, the CDR3 is TGTGCCAGCAGTGCGTCCGGGAACGCTGGAAACACCATATATTTT. This gives the protein CASSASGNAGNTIYF.

The rearrangement links TRBV7-9 to TRBJ1-1, with 11 bases that match TRBD1. V shed 5 bases, J shed 3 bases, and the junction held 2 bases outside the gene matches. The CDR3 extends over 14 amino acids. CDR1 is SEHNR and CDR2 is FQNEAQ in the germline V gene (reference sequence). In DNA, the CDR3 is TGTGCCAGCAGCCAGGGACAGGGGGACACTGAAGCTTTCTTT. Translated, it gives CASSQGQGDTEAFF. Supplemented by reference TRBV7-9 and TRBJ1-1, the full variable domain reads DTGVSQNPRHKITKRGQNVTFRCDPISEHNRLYWYRQTLGQGPEFLTYFQNEAQLEKSRLLSDRFSAERPKGSFSTLEIQRTEQGDSAMYLCASSQGQGDTEAFFGQGTRLTVV.

The rearrangement joins TRBV19 to TRBJ1-2, with D possibly TRBD1 on 5 matching bases. The germline V gene has CDR1 LNHDA and CDR2 SQIVND (reference sequence). The CDR3 is 12 amino acids. V was shortened by 10 bases and J by 5 bases, with 14 bases between the two germline ends. CDR3 residues: CATSGIRYGYTF. The CDR3 DNA sequence: TGTGCCACCTCAGGGATTCGGTATGGCTACACCTTC.

A word on this clone: Other DNA variants within this sample encode the same CDR3. This sequence joins TRBV30 and TRBJ2-1, with D perhaps TRBD2 (7 bases). This CDR3 contains 16 residues. Germline V gene lookup returns CDR1 GTSNPN and CDR2 SVGIG (reference sequence). Trimming pared 5 bases from V and 5 bases from J, leaving 22 bases between. CDR3 DNA sequence: TGTGCCTGGCGGGCCTGGGGAGGGGGGCCAAACAATGAGCAGTTCTTC. This encodes CAWRAWGGGPNNEQFF.

The rearrangement uses TRBV7-3 and TRBJ2-1; weak D call: TRBD2 (5 bases). CDR1 and CDR2 from the germline V gene are SGHTA and FQGTGA. This CDR3 is 14 amino acids long. V dropped 6 bases and J dropped 2 bases, with 11 bases sitting between them. CDR3 bases: TGTGCCAGCAGGGCGGCCGGGGCCTACAATGAGCAGTTCTTC. It codes for CASRAAGAYNEQFF.

The rearrangement uses TRBV15 and TRBJ2-7; D call uncertain. Between the trimmed V and J ends, which lost 0 bases and 5 bases, there was a span of 14 bases. The CDR3 loop spans 15 amino acids. CDR1 LNHNV and CDR2 YYDKDF come from the germline V gene (reference sequence). The CDR3 bases are TGTGCCACCAGCAGAGATCGAAGGTTCCTAGACGAGCAGTACTTC. Translating gives CATSRDRRFLDEQYF.

The rearrangement links TRBV2 to TRBJ1-4; D ambiguous. The CDR3 runs to 14 residues. Germline-derived CDR1 and CDR2 are SNHLY and FYNNEI. V shed 4 bases and J shed 0 bases, with 6 bases lying between them. CDR3 nucleotide sequence: TGTGCCAGCAGTGTAGGTGCAACTAATGAAAAACTGTTTTTT. It encodes CASSVGATNEKLFF.

The V call is TRBV7-3, the J call TRBJ1-1; no clear D gene. Germline assignment: CDR1 SGHTA and CDR2 FQGTGA. The CDR3 sequence is 15 residues long. The V and J ends lost 5 bases and 1 base respectively, with 14 bases between them. Here the CDR3 reads CASSEMTAGNTEAFF. CDR3 DNA: TGTGCCAGCAGCGAAATGACGGCGGGGAACACTGAAGCTTTCTTT.

The chain uses TRBV2 and TRBJ1-5; D gene unclear. CDR1 is SNHLY and CDR2 is FYNNEI in the germline V gene. V was pared by 3 bases and J by 5 bases, with 11 bases between. CDR3 size: 14 residues. In nucleotides, the CDR3 is TGTGCCAGCAGTGAGGCAGGAACCGATCAGCCCCAGCATTTT. It encodes CASSEAGTDQPQHF.

This clone is a singleton in its sample. The chain combines TRBV2 with TRBJ2-7, with D possibly TRBD1 on 5 matching bases. V was shortened by 6 bases and J by 5 bases, with 11 bases between the two germline ends. The germline gives CDR1 SNHLY, CDR2 FYNNEI. The CDR3 loop spans 12 amino acids. Here the CDR3 DNA reads TGTGCCAGCAGGCTTCTCAGGGACGAGCAGTACTTC. This translates into CASRLLRDEQYF.

In its sample, this clone was seen once. The CDR3 nucleotides read TGTGCCAGCAGGATTTGGACAGTGAAGAACACTGAAGCTTTCTTT. Protein: CASRIWTVKNTEAFF. J is TRBJ1-1 and V is TRBV21-1; the table's D gene call, TRBD1, was not cross checked with the DNA. TRBV21-1 is termed a pseudogene. CDR3 size: 15 residues.

This chain uses TRBV4-2 with TRBJ2-3, with D tentatively TRBD2 (5 bases). V gave up 6 bases and J gave up 1 base, with 11 bases separating them. This CDR3 has 14 amino acids. In germline, CDR1 is LGHNA, CDR2 YNFKEQ. CDR3 loop: CASSLGLGTDTQYF. The CDR3, as DNA: TGTGCCAGCAGTCTCGGACTGGGCACAGATACGCAGTATTTT.

In its sample, this clone is medium-sized. The rearrangement uses TRBV6-1 and TRBJ1-2; a possible D gene is TRBD1 (6 bases). The CDR3 has 12 residues. V dropped 8 bases and J dropped 5 bases, with 12 bases sitting between them. The germline CDR1 and CDR2 sequences are MNHNS and SASEGT. CDR3 in amino acids: CASSSGQYGYTF. The CDR3 nucleotides are TGTGCCAGCTCTTCAGGACAGTATGGCTACACCTTC.

The chain links TRBV7-8 to TRBJ1-1; D gene unclear. Germline CDR1 SGHVS, CDR2 FQNEAQ. This CDR3 is built from 18 residues. Trimming stripped 2 bases from V and 0 bases from J, with 19 bases between. The CDR3 DNA follows: TGTGCCAGCAGCTTATATTTTTCAGGTCGATTATTGAACACTGAAGCTTTCTTT. Its translation: CASSLYFSGRLLNTEAFF.

The sample holds one count of this clone. This chain joins TRBV5-6 and TRBJ2-7, with D unclear. This CDR3 contains 11 residues. CDR1 and CDR2 from the germline V gene are SGHDT and YYEEEE. Trimming cost V 2 bases and J 3 bases, with 3 bases left between them. The CDR3 nucleotides read TGTGCCAGCAGCTTCGGCTACGAGCAGTACTTC. Protein product: CASSFGYEQYF.

The chain is built from TRBV4-2 and TRBJ1-5; weak D call: TRBD1 (5 bases). V was cut by 0 bases and J by 7 bases, with 13 bases left in between. Germline V lookup: CDR1 LGHNA, CDR2 YNFKEQ. The CDR3 runs to 15 residues. CDR3 coding DNA: TGTGCCAGCAGCCAAGACGGCAGGGAACACCAGCCCCAGCATTTT. This codes for CASSQDGREHQPQHF.

The chain employs TRBV5-1 and TRBJ2-2, with D hard to call. Trimming pared 0 bases from V and 3 bases from J, leaving 0 bases between. Germline CDR1 and CDR2: SGHRS and YFSETQ. The length of the CDR3 is 12 residues. The CDR3 is CASSLDTGELFF. For the CDR3, the DNA is TGCGCCAGCAGCTTGGACACCGGGGAGCTGTTTTTT.

The V gene is TRBV30, the J gene TRBJ1-1, with a weak D call TRBD1 (6 bases). This CDR3 spans 13 amino acids. Germline CDR1 is GTSNPN and CDR2 is SVGIG (reference sequence). The V gene lost 2 bases and the J gene lost 5 bases, with 12 bases spanning the gap. CDR3 protein: CAWSRQAGTEAFF. CDR3 DNA sequence: TGTGCCTGGAGTAGACAGGCGGGAACTGAAGCTTTCTTT.

This clone was found once. The chain combines TRBV7-8 with TRBJ1-2; D perhaps matches TRBD1 (5 bases). This CDR3 has 13 residues. Germline V CDR1 and CDR2: SGHVS, FQNEAQ. The ends were cut back, 6 bases at V and 4 bases at J, with 12 bases in the middle. In DNA form, the CDR3 reads TGTGCCAGCAGAGGGACGGGGCCCTATGGCTACACCTTC. It translates to CASRGTGPYGYTF.

The V gene is TRBV11-2, the J gene TRBJ1-4, with unresolved D. The CDR3 covers 16 residues. V was trimmed by 3 bases and J by 7 bases, leaving 18 bases between them. Germline CDR1 SGHAT, CDR2 FQNNGV. This CDR3 reads CASSFRTQYAGEKLFF. The CDR3 nucleotides read TGTGCCAGCAGCTTCCGGACGCAATATGCTGGTGAAAAACTGTTTTTT.

The chain carries TRBV28 and TRBJ1-2, with a tentative D call TRBD1 (5 bases). CDR3 length: 15 residues. Germline CDR1 is MDHEN and CDR2 is SYDVKM. Trimming took 6 bases from V and 4 from J, leaving 18 bases between them. CDR3: CASRRPGPTAYGYTF. In DNA, the CDR3 is TGTGCCAGCAGGCGACCGGGACCGACGGCCTATGGCTACACCTTC.

This sequence joins TRBV2 and TRBJ1-2; no definite D call. The CDR3 is 12 amino acids. V dropped 7 bases and J dropped 4 bases, with 10 bases sitting between them. Germline CDR1 SNHLY, CDR2 FYNNEI. The CDR3 DNA reads TGTGCCAGCATGCCAGGAACCTATGGCTACACCTTC. Its translation is CASMPGTYGYTF.

J is TRBJ1-1 and V is TRBV5-6, with unresolved D. V was pared by 2 bases and J by 1 base, with 6 bases between. CDR1 and CDR2 (germline): SGHDT, YYEEEE. CDR3 length: 13 residues. In nucleotides, the CDR3 is TGTGCCAGCAGCTTCGATTCGAACACTGAAGCTTTCTTT. Translating it yields CASSFDSNTEAFF.

This chain uses TRBV29-1 with TRBJ1-2; 7 bases are shared with TRBD1. CDR1 and CDR2 (germline): SQVTM, ANQGSEA. The CDR3 has 13 residues. V lost 6 bases, J lost 3 bases, and 7 bases stayed unmatched. CDR3 residues: CSVTDRDHYGYTF. The CDR3 nucleotides read TGCAGCGTCACTGACAGGGACCACTATGGCTACACCTTC.

The chain couples TRBV30 to TRBJ1-5; D may be TRBD1 (5 bases). The CDR3 extends over 14 amino acids. The V gene lost 2 bases and the J gene lost 0 bases, with 8 bases spanning the gap. The germline CDR1 and CDR2 sequences are GTSNPN and SVGIG (reference sequence). CDR3 in amino acids: CAWSSGHSNQPQHF. In nucleotides, the CDR3 is TGTGCCTGGAGTTCAGGGCATAGCAATCAGCCCCAGCATTTT.

The chain employs TRBV9 and TRBJ2-1; 11 bases agree with TRBD2. This CDR3 spans 15 amino acids. Germline V gives CDR1 SGDLS, CDR2 YYNGEE. The V gene end was trimmed by 3 bases and the J gene end by 3 bases; junction bases not matched to a gene: 2. The CDR3 is CASSGSGRDYNEQFF. DNA of the CDR3: TGTGCCAGCAGCGGTAGCGGGAGGGACTACAATGAGCAGTTCTTC.

The DNA of the CDR3 is TGCGCCAGCAGTGAGTCTAGCGGCGTGGGACAGGGTAACAATGAGCAGTTCTTC. Its protein is CASSESSGVGQGNNEQFF. The gene calls are TRBV10-2 and TRBJ2-1; 9 bases fit TRBD1. CDR1 is WSHSY, CDR2 SAAADI, per germline. The trim removed 0 bases at V and 5 bases at J, leaving 11 bases unmatched. The CDR3 totals 18 residues.